This T cell receptor (beta chain) came from a study of blood T cell repertoires in COVID-19. Looking at the study overall: Collection of acute and convalescent COVID-19 samples took place in the United States, Italy and Spain. T cells, B-cell-depleted T cells, or PBMCs supplied cDNA or gDNA.

Patients in Seattle were enrolled during active infection, then followed longitudinally. In the original analysis: Reference gene primer amplification yielded estimated nucleated cell counts. The data were produced by immunoSEQ multiplex PCR, yet TCRdb's version contains in-frame clones alone and is incomplete. Clonal size and the V and J genes are those of that table, whereas D and trimming came from the DNA. The sample has about 120,000 clones, approximately 85% seen once. The CDR3 spans 17 residues. The V gene end was trimmed by 3 bases and the J gene end by 3 bases; junction bases not matched to a gene: 8. Looked up from germline, CDR1 is MDHEN and CDR2 is SYDVKM.

This TCR was sampled from a man aged 30 to 45 with COVID-19, enrolled during active disease. The rearrangement joins TRBV28 to TRBJ2-7, with 13 nucleotides matching TRBD2. Sequencing was done on a sample of peripheral blood. The CDR3 sequence: CASSLLGLAGKGYEQYF. CDR3 nucleotides: TGTGCCAGCAGTTTGTTGGGACTAGCGGGAAAAGGCTACGAGCAGTACTTC.